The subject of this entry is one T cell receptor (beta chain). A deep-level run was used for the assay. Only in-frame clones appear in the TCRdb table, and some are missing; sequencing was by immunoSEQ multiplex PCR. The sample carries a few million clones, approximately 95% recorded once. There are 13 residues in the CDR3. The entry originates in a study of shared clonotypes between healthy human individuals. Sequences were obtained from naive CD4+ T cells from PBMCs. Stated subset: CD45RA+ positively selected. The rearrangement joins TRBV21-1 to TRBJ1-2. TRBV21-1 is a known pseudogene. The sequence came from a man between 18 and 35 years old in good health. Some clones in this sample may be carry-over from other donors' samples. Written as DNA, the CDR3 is TGTGCCAGCAGGAAGGCATCATACTATGGCTACACCTTC. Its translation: CASRKASYYGYTF.